This is a list of T cell receptor beta chains from one sample in a study of cytomegalovirus exposure and HLA in healthy donors. Some clones are missing from TCRdb's copy, which holds only in-frame ones; the method was immunoSEQ multiplex PCR. The repertoire holds about 120,000 clones, 70% to 80% seen once, with just under 3% in the top ten. Sequenced material: PBMCs. The receptors originated from a woman aged 18-29 years in good health and CMV-seropositive. Each CDR3 is given with its conserved first and last residue. Where a row states a size, it is once, few, many or the class of an expanded clone; other rows omit it.

clone size: .; V gene: TRBV2; J gene: TRBJ2-7; CDR3 protein: CASSVQAGRYEQYF
clone size: .; V gene: TRBV9; J gene: .; CDR3 protein: CASSVDLGGGYEQYF
clone size: .; V gene: TRBV5-1; J gene: TRBJ2-1; CDR3 protein: CASSLASGSEQFF
clone size: few; V gene: TRBV4-2; J gene: TRBJ2-1; CDR3 protein: CASSQEQTSLYNEQFF
clone size: few; V gene: TRBV6-1; J gene: TRBJ2-1; CDR3 protein: CASTTENSNEQFF
clone size: .; V gene: TRBV7-9; J gene: TRBJ1-1; CDR3 protein: CASSLARGYEAFF
clone size: .; V gene: TRBV2; J gene: TRBJ2-4; CDR3 protein: CASSTGQGEAKNIQYF
clone size: .; V gene: TRBV30; J gene: .; CDR3 protein: CAWSDSGNSYEQYF
clone size: .; V gene: TRBV9; J gene: .; CDR3 protein: CASSVTSGSPDEQYF
clone size: .; V gene: TRBV28; J gene: TRBJ1-2; CDR3 protein: CASSAPGGGYTF
clone size: few; V gene: TRBV5-1; J gene: TRBJ1-1; CDR3 protein: CASSWIPGDTEAFF
clone size: .; V gene: TRBV5-4; J gene: TRBJ2-1; CDR3 protein: CASSLAGQERSYNEQFF
clone size: .; V gene: TRBV5-5; J gene: TRBJ2-6; CDR3 protein: CASSLGQFSGANVLTF
clone size: few; V gene: TRBV5-6; J gene: TRBJ2-7; CDR3 protein: CASSPPTPYAGQYF
clone size: .; V gene: TRBV6-1; J gene: TRBJ1-1; CDR3 protein: CASSEAGLNTEAFF
clone size: few; V gene: TRBV5-1; J gene: TRBJ1-2; CDR3 protein: CASSLTSAINYGYTF